Included here is one T cell receptor (beta chain) sequence, with context. The data are from a study of blood T cell repertoires in COVID-19. Study details: PBMCs, B-cell-depleted T cells, or T cells provided the cDNA or gDNA that made up the material.

Germline V gives CDR1 SEHNR, CDR2 FQNEAQ (reference sequence). This CDR3 is 18 amino acids long. Losses at the gene ends were 2 bases for V and 5 bases for J; bases not matched to a gene: 12. Clones were sequenced by immunoSEQ multiplex PCR, and TCRdb holds only the in-frame ones, with some missing. Of more than 100,000 clones listed, over 75% are singletons. This sequence originates from a woman aged 55-69 years with acute or convalescent COVID-19. The chain has TRBV7-9 and TRBJ2-3, with TRBD2 matching 11 bases. Sequencing input: peripheral blood. This CDR3 reads CASSLPRQTSGTGDTQYF. The CDR3 DNA reads as TGTGCCAGCAGCTTACCCAGACAGACTAGCGGGACAGGAGATACGCAGTATTTT.